This T cell receptor beta chain was observed in a study of T-cell memory formation after mild COVID-19. Using constant-segment primers, 5'RACE produced TCR alpha and TCR beta cDNA libraries carrying sample barcodes and UMIs. TCRdb recomputed calls from the 5' RACE reads with MiXCR, one row per CDR3 protein. The table has 450,000 to 650,000 distinct CDR3 sequences, about a sixth seen once. Germline CDR1 reads DFQATT; CDR2 reads SNEGSKA (reference sequence). This CDR3 has 14 residues. Trimming removed 5 bases from V and 0 bases from J, with 11 bases in between. Overall study findings and caveats: For contracting clones, CD4+ ones sat mainly in CM and EM, CD8+ in EMRA. Confirmation was lacking for SARS-CoV-2 specificity of second-wave clones that peaked on day 37. CD4+ bias marked clones expanding day 15 to 37, unlike balanced contracting clones.

Concerning this clonotype itself: Its antigen is not known.

The sample was PBMCs or a T cell subset sorted from them (not recorded which). This receptor was taken from an adult woman who had mild COVID-19 (a few samples of this study predate the infection). Cell type and time point are not known. V is TRBV20-1 and J is TRBJ1-5; the D gene is possibly TRBD1 (6 bases). The CDR3 region has the DNA TGCAGTGCTCGGGACATTACTAGCAATCAGCCCCAGCATTTT. It is translated as CSARDITSNQPQHF.